The 22 T cell receptor beta chains below were found in one sample sequenced in a study of cytomegalovirus exposure and HLA in healthy donors. Primers: 60 Vbeta forward and 13 Jbeta reverse. The assay was immunoSEQ multiplex PCR, and TCRdb's table has in-frame clones only and misses some. The sample yields some 160,000 clones, around three quarters seen once. The sample consisted of PBMCs. The receptors derive from a woman in her forties in good health and CMV-seronegative.

The chain uses TRBV21-1 and TRBJ1-6; the listed D gene, TRBD1, was not tested against the DNA. TRBV21-1 is labeled a pseudogene. The CDR3 extends over 18 amino acids. CDR3 protein: CASSKERRGTGRNSPLHF. CDR3 coding DNA: TGTGCCAGCAGCAAAGAGCGGAGGGGGACAGGGAGAAATTCACCCCTCCACTTT.

The chain links TRBV6-1 to TRBJ1-1, with D perhaps TRBD1 (5 bases). The CDR3 spans 14 residues. Germline V gene data show CDR1 as MNHNS and CDR2 as SASEGT. The CDR3 nucleotides read TGTGCTAGCGGATTCACGACGACGGGGGGTGAAGCTTTCTTT. This translates into CASGFTTTGGEAFF.

The chain recombines TRBV15 with TRBJ2-5, with D possibly TRBD1 on 5 matching bases. Between the trimmed V and J ends, which lost 2 bases and 5 bases, there was a span of 15 bases. The CDR3 spans 15 residues. The germline CDR1 and CDR2 sequences are LNHNV and YYDKDF (reference sequence). The CDR3 DNA reads as TGTGCCACCAGCAGAACGGCAGGGTTGCAGGAGACCCAGTACTTC. Encoded protein: CATSRTAGLQETQYF.

This clone came up a few times. The chain links TRBV5-1 to TRBJ1-1; D perhaps matches TRBD1 (5 bases). Per germline, CDR1 SGHRS and CDR2 YFSETQ. V lost 2 bases and J lost 0, with 11 bases in between. The CDR3 has 15 amino acids. In DNA form, the CDR3 reads TGCGCCAGCAGCTTCGGACACGTTATGAACACTGAAGCTTTCTTT. Its protein product is CASSFGHVMNTEAFF.

The rearrangement uses TRBV5-6 and TRBJ1-4, with TRBD1 matching over 7 bases. Germline CDR1 is SGHDT and CDR2 is YYEEEE. The CDR3 has 15 residues. Trimming at V came to 1 base and at J to 8 bases, leaving 8 bases not matched to a gene. CDR3 residues: CASSLLNRGGEKLFF. The CDR3 bases are TGTGCCAGCAGCTTGTTGAACAGGGGTGGCGAAAAACTGTTTTTT. Supplemented by reference TRBV5-6 and TRBJ1-4, the full variable domain reads DAGVTQSPTHLIKTRGQQVTLRCSPKSGHDTVSWYQQALGQGPQFIFQYYEEEERQRGNFPDRFSGHQFPNYSSELNVNALLLGDSALYLCASSLLNRGGEKLFFGSGTQLSVL.

V usage is TRBV5-1 and J usage is TRBJ1-6; D is perhaps TRBD1 (5 bases). The CDR3 consists of 17 residues. Deletions cut 4 bases from V and 0 bases from J, with 14 bases between. Germline CDR1 is SGHRS and CDR2 is YFSETQ. The CDR3 DNA reads as TGCGCCAGCAGCCGACAGACTCTTAGCTCCTATAATTCACCCCTCCACTTT. It specifies CASSRQTLSSYNSPLHF.

The chain has TRBV14 and TRBJ1-2, with unresolved D. V was trimmed by 0 bases and J by 7 bases, leaving 6 bases between them. The germline CDR1 and CDR2 sequences are SGHDN and FVKESK. CDR3 length: 12 amino acids. CDR3 DNA: TGTGCCAGCAGCCAAGATCTGCGTGGCTACACCTTC. Translation gives CASSQDLRGYTF.

The chain employs TRBV5-1 and TRBJ2-5, with 9 bases that match TRBD2. This CDR3 is built from 15 residues. Germline assignment: CDR1 SGHRS and CDR2 YFSETQ. The V and J ends lost 5 bases and 1 base, in that order; junction bases with no gene match: 6. CDR3 DNA: TGCGCCAGCAGAGGGAGCGGGGGGTTCCAAGAGACCCAGTACTTC. This encodes CASRGSGGFQETQYF.

This clone has only a few counts. The chain uses TRBV5-1 and TRBJ1-1; D perhaps matches TRBD1 (6 bases). The V gene's germline CDR1 is SGHRS and CDR2 YFSETQ. V shed 7 bases and J shed 7 bases, with 17 bases lying between them. The CDR3 consists of 13 residues. DNA for the CDR3: TGCGCCAGCCGTAGACAGGCCACTTTTGAAGCTTTCTTT. Amino acid sequence: CASRRQATFEAFF. Based on the CDR3 plus reference TRBV5-1 and TRBJ1-1, the full variable domain is KAGVTQTPRYLIKTRGQQVTLSCSPISGHRSVSWYQQTPGQGLQFLFEYFSETQRNKGNFPGRFSGRQFSNSRSEMNVSTLELGDSALYLCASRRQATFEAFFGQGTRLTVV.

The rearrangement joins TRBV5-6 to TRBJ2-4, with 11 bases that match TRBD2. J lost 0 bases, V lost 4 bases, and 12 bases had no gene match. The germline gives CDR1 SGHDT, CDR2 YYEEEE. This CDR3 has 19 residues. Here the CDR3 DNA reads TGTGCCAGCAGCAGATCGGGACTAGCGGCCTATGTAGCCAAAAACATTCAGTACTTC. It encodes CASSRSGLAAYVAKNIQYF.

Here the CDR3 DNA reads TGCGCCAGCAGCTTAATGACAGCAACTAATGAAAAACTGTTTTTT. Protein sequence: CASSLMTATNEKLFF. V and J are TRBV5-1 and TRBJ1-4; possibly TRBD1 for D (5 bases). Germline CDR1 is SGHRS and CDR2 is YFSETQ. The CDR3 runs 15 residues. The germline V and J ends were trimmed by 2 bases and 0 bases, with 8 bases remaining between them.

The rearrangement links TRBV27 to TRBJ2-2; TRBD2 agrees at 15 bases. The germline V gene has CDR1 MNHEY and CDR2 SMNVEV (reference sequence). V was pared by 3 bases and J by 4 bases, with 6 bases of the junction left unmatched. The CDR3 is 18 residues long. The chain's CDR3 is CASSFGLAGGIFTGELFF. CDR3 nucleotide sequence: TGTGCCAGCAGTTTCGGACTAGCGGGGGGGATCTTCACCGGGGAGCTGTTTTTT.

This rearrangement joins TRBV18 to TRBJ1-1, with D hard to call. The CDR3 is made up of 15 amino acids. The ends were cut back, 3 bases at V and 1 base at J, with 12 bases in the middle. The germline gives CDR1 KGHSH, CDR2 LQKENI. This chain's CDR3 is CASSPYPQRNTEAFF. CDR3 nucleotide sequence: TGTGCCAGCTCACCCTACCCGCAGCGGAACACTGAAGCTTTCTTT.

This clone was seen just once. V usage is TRBV2 and J usage is TRBJ2-7; tentatively, D is TRBD2 (5 bases). CDR1 is SNHLY and CDR2 is FYNNEI in the germline V gene. V was pared by 7 bases and J by 0 bases, with 16 bases between. The CDR3 is 15 amino acids. CDR3 coding DNA: TGTGCCAGCACCCCCCTGATGGAGGCCTCCTACGAGCAGTACTTC. Translating it yields CASTPLMEASYEQYF.

The chain uses TRBV28 and TRBJ1-6, with D possibly TRBD1 on 6 matching bases. V dropped 7 bases and J dropped 9 bases, with 19 bases sitting between them. The CDR3 covers 15 residues. The germline gives CDR1 MDHEN, CDR2 SYDVKM. Here the CDR3 DNA reads TGTGCCAGCATCTACTCCAGGGGTAGGGGTTCACCCCTCCACTTT. Amino acids: CASIYSRGRGSPLHF.

CDR3 protein: CASSRLSGNTIYF. CDR3 coding DNA: TGCGCCAGCAGCCGACTGAGTGGAAACACCATATATTTT. The rearrangement uses TRBV4-1 and TRBJ1-3; D is unresolved. Trimming cost V 4 bases and J 3 bases, with 7 bases left between them. The CDR3 is made up of 13 amino acids. CDR1 and CDR2 from the germline V gene are MGHRA and YSYEKL.

The chain has TRBV4-2 and TRBJ2-5; possible D gene TRBD1, 7 bases. The J call may not be correct, given that the DNA end is closer to TRBJ2-7. CDR3 size: 16 residues. Germline V gene sequence: CDR1 LGHNA, CDR2 YNFKEQ. The CDR3 DNA is TGTGCCAGCAGCCTCGGGGGCACAGGGGACGCGATCGAGCAGTACTTC. Translating gives CASSLGGTGDAIEQYF.

The genes are TRBV4-1 and TRBJ2-3; 14 nucleotides agree with TRBD2. The CDR3 extends over 18 amino acids. Germline CDR1 MGHRA, CDR2 YSYEKL. J lost 3 bases, V lost 2 bases, and 7 bases had no gene match. For the CDR3, the DNA is TGCGCCAGCAGCCAACACCTTAGACTAGCGGGGGGGACAGATACGCAGTATTTT. Protein product: CASSQHLRLAGGTDTQYF.

The gene calls are TRBV6-5 and TRBJ1-6; 11 positions match TRBD1. In germline, CDR1 is MNHEY, CDR2 SVGAGI. The CDR3 spans 15 residues. The trim removed 6 bases at V and 8 bases at J, leaving 6 bases unmatched. The CDR3 loop is CASRGDRGTDSPLHF. The CDR3 nucleotides read TGTGCCAGCAGGGGGGACAGGGGGACGGATTCACCCCTCCACTTT.

J is TRBJ2-5 and V is TRBV7-8, with D perhaps matching TRBD2 (6 bases). The CDR3 runs to 13 residues. V was cut by 4 bases and J by 2 bases, with 8 bases left in between. The germline CDR1 and CDR2 sequences are SGHVS and FQNEAQ. The CDR3 nucleotides read TGTGCCAGCAGCTCGGGACTGCAAGAGACCCAGTACTTC. Its protein product is CASSSGLQETQYF.

The chain couples TRBV18 to TRBJ1-1; TRBD1 matches at 10 bases. The CDR3 totals 16 residues. Unmatched junction bases numbered 5, after V lost 3 bases and J lost 1 base. Germline V gene lookup returns CDR1 KGHSH and CDR2 LQKENI. CDR3 region: CASSPNGQGENTEAFF. For the CDR3, the DNA is TGTGCCAGCTCACCGAATGGACAGGGGGAGAACACTGAAGCTTTCTTT.

Points on this clone: The conserved closing phenylalanine or tryptophan is absent in this CDR3, likely reflecting a read error. The chain links TRBV6-5 to TRBJ1-1; 7 positions agree with TRBD1. Unmatched junction bases numbered 7, after V lost 6 bases and J lost 3 bases. Germline CDR1 reads MNHEY; CDR2 reads SVGAGI. The CDR3 contains 14 residues. The CDR3 loop is CASSRQGRYTEAFL. In nucleotides, the CDR3 is TGTGCCAGCAGCAGACAGGGTCGGTACACTGAAGCTTTCCTT.